These 14 T cell receptor beta chains share one sample of origin, sequenced in a study of shared clonotypes between healthy human individuals. CD45RO-negative, CCR7-positively selected cells formed the naive CD8 fraction, excluding terminally differentiated effector memory CD45RA+ cells. Assay: immunoSEQ multiplex PCR; the TCRdb copy retains only in-frame clones and omits some. The sample includes approximately 590,000 clones, around 95% seen only once; the top ten take 0.11%. Sequencing was performed on naive CD8+ T cells sorted from blood. The receptor source for this set is a woman in her thirties in good health.

J is TRBJ2-7 and V is TRBV6-1; D remains ambiguous. CDR1 and CDR2 from the germline V gene are MNHNS and SASEGT. The CDR3 is made up of 15 amino acids. V dropped 1 base and J dropped 0 bases, with 10 bases sitting between them. CDR3 sequence: CASSEGFGSSYEQYF. CDR3 DNA sequence: TGTGCCAGCAGTGAAGGTTTCGGTAGCTCCTACGAGCAGTACTTC.

This chain connects TRBV28 to TRBJ2-7; TRBD1 agrees at 7 bases. Looked up from germline, CDR1 is MDHEN and CDR2 is SYDVKM. The CDR3 runs to 14 residues. Losses at the gene ends were 6 bases for V and 5 bases for J; bases not matched to a gene: 10. The CDR3 DNA follows: TGTGCCAGCAGCCACGACAGGGTCCACGACGAGCAGTACTTC. Protein product: CASSHDRVHDEQYF.

V gene TRBV19 combines with J gene TRBJ1-1, with D unresolved. The germline gives CDR1 LNHDA, CDR2 SQIVND (reference sequence). The CDR3 extends over 13 amino acids. The V end lost 4 bases, the J end lost 1 base, and 7 bases lay between the germline ends. The CDR3 region has the DNA TGTGCCAGTAGTAGTTATCCGAACACTGAAGCTTTCTTT. Amino acid sequence: CASSSYPNTEAFF.

The V gene is TRBV27, the J gene TRBJ2-7; TRBD1 agrees at 9 bases. Germline V gene data show CDR1 as MNHEY and CDR2 as SMNVEV (reference sequence). The CDR3 runs to 17 residues. The junction had 13 bases not matched to a gene; V was cut back by 4 bases and J by 3 bases. DNA for the CDR3: TGTGCCAGCAGTTCCTCTCCCGGGACAGGGATCAGCTACGAGCAGTACTTC. This codes for CASSSSPGTGISYEQYF.

V usage is TRBV19 and J usage is TRBJ1-3; possibly TRBD1 for D (5 bases). The germline V gene has CDR1 LNHDA and CDR2 SQIVND (reference sequence). V lost 9 bases to trimming and J lost 2 bases, with 20 bases between them. This CDR3 region has 16 residues. This CDR3 is CASRIYGTDAGNTIYF. DNA of the CDR3: TGTGCCAGCCGAATATATGGGACTGACGCTGGAAACACCATATATTTT.

This sequence joins TRBV27 and TRBJ2-5, with D perhaps assigned TRBD1 or TRBD2 (5 bases each). The length of the CDR3 is 15 residues. Germline loops: CDR1 MNHEY, CDR2 SMNVEV (reference sequence). V dropped 2 bases and J dropped 1 base, with 11 bases sitting between them. CDR3 residues: CASSLSPGTQETQYF. The CDR3 DNA sequence: TGTGCCAGCAGTTTAAGTCCCGGGACCCAAGAGACCCAGTACTTC.

V usage is TRBV5-1 and J usage is TRBJ2-7; D unclear. Germline V lookup: CDR1 SGHRS, CDR2 YFSETQ. The CDR3 is made up of 14 amino acids. With 0 bases removed from V and 6 bases from J, the gap between germline ends came to 13 bases. The CDR3 DNA is TGCGCCAGCAGCTTGGAAAACCTCTCGGGCGAGCAGTACTTC. It encodes CASSLENLSGEQYF. The complete variable domain, with remaining parts taken from reference TRBV5-1 and TRBJ2-7, reads KAGVTQTPRYLIKTRGQQVTLSCSPISGHRSVSWYQQTPGQGLQFLFEYFSETQRNKGNFPGRFSGRQFSNSRSEMNVSTLELGDSALYLCASSLENLSGEQYFGPGTRLTVT.

The rearrangement links TRBV2 to TRBJ2-7; 8 nucleotides line up with TRBD2. The junction had 9 bases not matched to a gene; V was cut back by 3 bases and J by 5 bases. The germline gives CDR1 SNHLY, CDR2 FYNNEI. CDR3 size: 15 residues. The CDR3 DNA follows: TGTGCCAGCAGTGACCAGCGGGAGTCTTCTCACGAGCAGTACTTC. This encodes CASSDQRESSHEQYF. Filled out from reference TRBV2 and TRBJ2-7, the complete variable domain reads EPEVTQTPSHQVTQMGQEVILRCVPISNHLYFYWYRQILGQKVEFLVSFYNNEISEKSEIFDDQFSVERPDGSNFTLKIRSTKLEDSAMYFCASSDQRESSHEQYFGPGTRLTVT.

CDR3: CASRVSPGLTGELFF. The CDR3 DNA follows: TGTGCCAGTAGAGTCTCCCCTGGTTTGACCGGGGAGCTGTTTTTT. The chain couples TRBV19 to TRBJ2-2; D not resolved. V was clipped by 6 bases and J by 5 bases, with 16 bases between them. The CDR3 totals 15 residues. Germline V gene sequence: CDR1 LNHDA, CDR2 SQIVND (reference sequence).

The rearrangement joins TRBV27 to TRBJ2-1, with TRBD2 matching 9 bases. Trimming took 8 bases from V and 9 from J; bases not matched to a gene: 17. Germline V lookup: CDR1 MNHEY, CDR2 SMNVEV (reference sequence). The CDR3 sequence is 16 residues long. DNA of the CDR3: TGTGCCAGCCATTCATCGGTAGCGGGAGAATACGGTGAGCAGTTCTTC. The encoded protein is CASHSSVAGEYGEQFF.

This rearrangement joins TRBV4-2 to TRBJ1-2; perhaps TRBD1 as D (6 bases). Per germline, CDR1 LGHNA and CDR2 YNFKEQ. With 1 base removed from V and 2 bases from J, the gap between germline ends came to 11 bases. CDR3 length equals 15 residues. The CDR3 DNA sequence: TGTGCCAGCAGCCAAGGACAGGCGGTCAACTATGGCTACACCTTC. This translates into CASSQGQAVNYGYTF.

This chain's CDR3 is CASSFGGGYEQYF. Written as DNA, the CDR3 is TGTGCCAGCAGCTTTGGCGGGGGCTACGAGCAGTACTTC. This chain links TRBV5-4 with TRBJ2-7; 7 positions agree with TRBD2. V lost 2 bases and J lost 3; bases outside the gene matches: 2. Germline values: CDR1 SGHNT, CDR2 YYREEE (reference sequence). This CDR3 has 13 amino acids.

This clone has just one count. The junction and the germline gene differ at one end; a read error may be behind it. The chain links TRBV19 to TRBJ2-6; D might be TRBD2 (6 bases). The CDR3 consists of 15 residues. Germline V lookup: CDR1 LNHDA, CDR2 SQIVND (reference sequence). Here the CDR3 reads CASSGGGPGTNVLTF. CDR3 in DNA: TGTGCCAGTAGTGGAGGAGGGCCTGGGACCAACGTCCTGACTTTC.

This rearrangement joins TRBV10-1 to TRBJ2-7; D gene uncertain. Germline-derived CDR1 and CDR2 are WNHNN and SYGVQD (reference sequence). V was cut by 3 bases and J by 0 bases, with 9 bases left in between. This CDR3 has 14 residues. DNA of the CDR3: TGCGCCAGCAGTGATGGCCTAAGCTCCTACGAGCAGTACTTC. Its protein is CASSDGLSSYEQYF.